This T cell receptor (beta chain) was observed in a study of diagnostic markers for celiac disease (dated by TCRdb to the early 2020s). Regarding this clonotype: Its antigen has not been determined.

TCRdb records Illumina MiSeq as the sequencer. TCRdb reprocessed the sequencing reads and holds a single record per CDR3 protein sequence, with no DNA. The sample's own table lists a few hundred distinct CDR3 sequences. The ten top clones hold 46% of the sample. The material sequenced was either unsorted cells or a sorted T cell fraction (not recorded which). The source is a human donor. This table probably holds off-target reads from a library built for another chain.

The CDR3 protein is CASSQDLTATYNEQFF. Rearrangement joined TRBV4-2 to TRBJ2-1. The CDR3 measures 16 amino acids from cysteine to phenylalanine. A DNA sequence was not provided. Based on the germline V gene, the CDR1 and CDR2 sequences are LGHNA and YNFKEQ.